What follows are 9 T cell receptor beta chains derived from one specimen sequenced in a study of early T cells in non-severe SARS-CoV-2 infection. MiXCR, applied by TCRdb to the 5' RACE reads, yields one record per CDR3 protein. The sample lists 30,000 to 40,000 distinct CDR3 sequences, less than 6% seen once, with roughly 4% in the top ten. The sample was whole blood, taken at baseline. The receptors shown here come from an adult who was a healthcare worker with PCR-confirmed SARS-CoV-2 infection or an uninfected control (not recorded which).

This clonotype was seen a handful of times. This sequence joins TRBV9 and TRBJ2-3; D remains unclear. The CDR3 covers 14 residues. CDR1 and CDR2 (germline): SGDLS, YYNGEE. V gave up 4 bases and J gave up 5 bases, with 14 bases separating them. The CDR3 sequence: CASSLAIAEDTQYF. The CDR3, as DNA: TGTGCCAGCAGCCTTGCTATTGCCGAAGATACGCAGTATTTT.

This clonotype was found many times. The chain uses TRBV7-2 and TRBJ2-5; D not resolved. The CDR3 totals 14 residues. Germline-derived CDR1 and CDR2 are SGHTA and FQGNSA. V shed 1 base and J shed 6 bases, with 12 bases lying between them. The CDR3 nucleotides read TGTGCCAGCAGCTTAGAGGGCCTTTGGCAGACCCAGTACTTC. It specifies CASSLEGLWQTQYF.

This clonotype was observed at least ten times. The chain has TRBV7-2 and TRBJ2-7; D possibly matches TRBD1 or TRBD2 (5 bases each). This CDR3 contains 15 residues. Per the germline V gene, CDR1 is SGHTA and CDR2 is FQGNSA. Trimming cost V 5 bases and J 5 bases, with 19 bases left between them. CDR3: CASSRNGDPVNEQYF. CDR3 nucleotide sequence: TGTGCCAGCAGCCGCAACGGGGACCCTGTTAACGAGCAGTACTTC.

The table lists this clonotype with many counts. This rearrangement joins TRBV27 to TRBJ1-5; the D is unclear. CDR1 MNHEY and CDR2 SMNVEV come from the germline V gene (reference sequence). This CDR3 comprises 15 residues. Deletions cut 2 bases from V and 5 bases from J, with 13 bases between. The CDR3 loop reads CASSLAGNVYQPQHF. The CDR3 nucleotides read TGTGCCAGCAGTTTAGCAGGTAACGTGTATCAGCCCCAGCATTTT.

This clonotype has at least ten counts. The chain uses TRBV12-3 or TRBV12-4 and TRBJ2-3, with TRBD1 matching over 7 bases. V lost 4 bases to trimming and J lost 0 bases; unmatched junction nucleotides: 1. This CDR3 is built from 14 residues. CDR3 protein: CASSSTGSTDTQYF. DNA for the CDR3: TGTGCCAGCAGTTCGACAGGGAGCACAGATACGCAGTATTTT.

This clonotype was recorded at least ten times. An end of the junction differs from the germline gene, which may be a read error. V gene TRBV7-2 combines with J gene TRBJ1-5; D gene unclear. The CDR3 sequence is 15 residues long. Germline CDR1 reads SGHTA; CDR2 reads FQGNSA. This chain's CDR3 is CASRLGGTSNQPQHF. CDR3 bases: TGTGCCAGCCGCTTGGGAGGTACAAGCAATCAGCCCCAGCATTTT.

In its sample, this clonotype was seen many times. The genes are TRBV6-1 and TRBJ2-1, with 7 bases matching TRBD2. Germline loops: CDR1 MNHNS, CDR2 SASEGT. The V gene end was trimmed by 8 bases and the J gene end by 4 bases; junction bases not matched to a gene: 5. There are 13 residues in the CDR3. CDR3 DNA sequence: TGTGCCAGCGGGCTAGCGGAATACAATGAGCAGTTCTTC. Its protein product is CASGLAEYNEQFF.

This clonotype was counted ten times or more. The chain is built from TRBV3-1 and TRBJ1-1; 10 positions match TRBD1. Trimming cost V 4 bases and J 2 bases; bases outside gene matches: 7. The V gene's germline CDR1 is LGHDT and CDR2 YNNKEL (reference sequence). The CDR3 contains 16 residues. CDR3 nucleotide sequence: TGTGCCAGCAGCCGGTACCGGGACAGGGGTAACACTGAAGCTTTCTTT. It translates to CASSRYRDRGNTEAFF.

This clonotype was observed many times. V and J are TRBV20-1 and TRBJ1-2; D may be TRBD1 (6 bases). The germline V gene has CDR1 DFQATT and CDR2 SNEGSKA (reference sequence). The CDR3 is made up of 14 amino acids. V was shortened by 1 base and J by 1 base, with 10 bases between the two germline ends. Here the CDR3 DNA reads TGCAGTGCTAGAGGGGCAGGGGATAACTATGGCTACACCTTC. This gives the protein CSARGAGDNYGYTF.